One sample yielded the 21 T cell receptor beta chains listed below, sequenced in a study of T cells after yellow fever vaccination. MiXCR, run by TCRdb on the 5' RACE reads, gives a single entry per CDR3 protein. The sample lists some 340,000 distinct CDR3 sequences, roughly 4.3% occurring once. Sequences were derived from PBMCs, sampled 5 days after the yellow fever booster vaccination. The receptors here all came from a young man who received the YFV17D yellow fever vaccine.

The table lists this clonotype with many counts. The chain carries TRBV7-2 and TRBJ2-7; 9 nucleotides agree with TRBD1. Germline CDR1 reads SGHTA; CDR2 reads FQGNSA. This CDR3 has 14 amino acids. The junction had 6 bases not matched to a gene; V was cut back by 5 bases and J by 4 bases. CDR3 loop: CASSMGQGQYEQYF. The CDR3 DNA sequence: TGTGCCAGCAGCATGGGACAGGGCCAATACGAGCAGTACTTC.

This clonotype was seen at least ten times. The genes are TRBV3-1 and TRBJ2-3; the D gene is possibly TRBD2 (5 bases). Per germline, CDR1 LGHDT and CDR2 YNNKEL (reference sequence). This CDR3 contains 13 residues. Trimming shortened V by 4 bases and J by 5 bases, and 10 bases separated the two germline ends. The CDR3 DNA follows: TGTGCCAGCAGCCCTATTCGGGGAGATACGCAGTATTTT. It yields the protein CASSPIRGDTQYF.

This clonotype was observed at least ten times. The V and J genes are TRBV12-3 or TRBV12-4 and TRBJ2-6; a weak D match, TRBD1 (5 bases). V was cut by 1 base and J by 1 base, with 8 bases left in between. The CDR3 is 16 amino acids. The DNA for the CDR3 is TGTGCCAGCAGTTTAGTGGCAGGGTCTGGGGCCAACGTCCTGACTTTC. This sequence encodes CASSLVAGSGANVLTF.

This clonotype was recorded at least ten times. The chain uses TRBV7-3 and TRBJ2-3, with 12 positions matching TRBD2. Germline V lookup: CDR1 SGHTA, CDR2 FQGTGA. Losses at the gene ends were 4 bases for V and 8 bases for J; bases not matched to a gene: 10. The CDR3 totals 16 residues. The CDR3 coding sequence is TGTGCCAGCAGCTCCGGACTAGCGGGGCCCAGGGGTACGCAGTATTTT. This gives the protein CASSSGLAGPRGTQYF.

The chain combines TRBV6-2 or TRBV6-3 with TRBJ1-2, with unresolved D. The CDR3 covers 14 residues. V gave up 7 bases and J gave up 7 bases, with 19 bases separating them. The germline CDR1 and CDR2 sequences are MNHEY and SVGEGT. The CDR3 protein is CASTPRRTLRGYTF. DNA of the CDR3: TGTGCCAGCACCCCCCGGAGGACGCTGCGTGGCTACACCTTC.

This clonotype came up a few times. The chain combines TRBV7-2 with TRBJ2-1; a possible D gene is TRBD2 (5 bases). The V gene's germline CDR1 is SGHTA and CDR2 FQGNSA. V was cut by 1 base and J by 13 bases, with 11 bases left in between. The CDR3 consists of 12 residues. As DNA, the CDR3 is TGTGCCAGCAGCTTAGTCTTGCGGGTACAGTTCTTC. Translation gives CASSLVLRVQFF.

The CDR3 bases are TGTGCCAGCAGCATCCGGACAGCCCTCTACAATGAGCAGTTCTTC. This codes for CASSIRTALYNEQFF. The chain employs TRBV7-9 and TRBJ2-1, with D possibly TRBD1 on 6 matching bases. Trimming cost V 5 bases and J 3 bases, with 14 bases left between them. This CDR3 contains 15 residues. Germline V gives CDR1 SEHNR, CDR2 FQNEAQ (reference sequence).

This clonotype appeared many times. This rearrangement joins TRBV24-1 to TRBJ2-2, with a possible D match to TRBD1 (5 bases). The CDR3 consists of 15 residues. CDR1 and CDR2 from the germline V gene are KGHDR and SFDVKD. V dropped 2 bases and J dropped 7 bases, with 13 bases sitting between them. DNA for the CDR3: TGTGCCACCAGTGATTCCGGACATTGGGACGGGGAGCTGTTTTTT. Translated, it gives CATSDSGHWDGELFF.

V and J are TRBV7-9 and TRBJ2-5; 11 positions agree with TRBD2. Germline V gene data show CDR1 as SEHNR and CDR2 as FQNEAQ (reference sequence). The CDR3 has 15 amino acids. The V segment lost 3 bases and the J segment 4 bases; nucleotides outside the gene matches: 4. CDR3 region: CASSFYTSGGETQYF. The CDR3 nucleotides read TGTGCCAGCAGCTTTTATACTAGCGGGGGAGAGACCCAGTACTTC.

This clonotype was observed a handful of times. V usage is TRBV2 and J usage is TRBJ1-6, with a weak D call TRBD1 (5 bases). Trimming cost V 8 bases and J 5 bases, with 16 bases left between them. This CDR3 is built from 15 residues. Germline CDR1 reads SNHLY; CDR2 reads FYNNEI. In DNA, the CDR3 is TGTGCCAGCGGCCTAATGGGGCCTAATAATTCACCCCTCCACTTT. It specifies CASGLMGPNNSPLHF.

The CDR3: CASSCPNRESPGNTEAFF. DNA for the CDR3: TGCGCCAGCAGTTGCCCCAACAGGGAGAGTCCGGGGAACACTGAAGCTTTCTTT. The V gene is TRBV23-1, the J gene TRBJ1-1; perhaps TRBD1 as D (6 bases). TRBV23-1 is an ORF for which the function is uncertain. This CDR3 has 18 amino acids. V shed 5 bases and J shed 1 base, with 23 bases lying between them.

This clonotype was detected only a few times. The V and J genes are TRBV20-1 and TRBJ2-2; D is unresolved. Germline loops: CDR1 DFQATT, CDR2 SNEGSKA (reference sequence). This CDR3 comprises 16 residues. The V end was cut by 1 base, the J end by 2 bases, with 14 bases between. CDR3 nucleotide sequence: TGCAGTGCTAGAGTTTGGGGTAATTCAAACACCGGGGAGCTGTTTTTT. Protein sequence: CSARVWGNSNTGELFF.

This clonotype has more than one count but fewer than ten. CDR3 in amino acids: CATPGKNIQYF. The CDR3 DNA sequence: TGTGCCACCCCGGGAAAAAACATTCAGTACTTC. The rearrangement joins TRBV21-1 to TRBJ2-4; whether TRBD1, the table's D call, matches the DNA was not checked. TRBV21-1 is flagged as a pseudogene. The CDR3 contains 11 residues.

This clonotype was counted ten times or more. The CDR3 DNA follows: TGTGCCAGCAGCTCCGCCGGGGAGGGCACTGAAGCTTTCTTT. Its protein is CASSSAGEGTEAFF. The J gene is TRBJ1-1, the V gene TRBV7-3; D uncertain. The CDR3 is 14 amino acids. Trimming removed 4 bases at V and 4 bases at J, with 13 bases between. Germline V lookup: CDR1 SGHTA, CDR2 FQGTGA.

This clonotype was detected only a few times. This chain's CDR3 is CASRTSAGSLNEQFF. As DNA, the CDR3 is TGTGCCAGCCGAACTAGCGCGGGGTCCCTCAATGAGCAGTTCTTC. V usage is TRBV19 and J usage is TRBJ2-1, with 7 positions matching TRBD2. Germline loops: CDR1 LNHDA, CDR2 SQIVND (reference sequence). This CDR3 region has 15 residues. J gave up 6 bases and V 9 bases, and 14 bases lay outside the gene matches.

The gene calls are TRBV7-3 and TRBJ1-1; maybe TRBD1 (5 bases). The CDR3 is 15 residues long. CDR1 is SGHTA and CDR2 is FQGTGA in the germline V gene. The ends were cut back, 5 bases at V and 0 bases at J, with 13 bases in the middle. This CDR3 is CASSPNGGMNTEAFF. CDR3 nucleotides: TGTGCCAGCAGCCCTAATGGGGGAATGAACACTGAAGCTTTCTTT.

This clonotype appeared a few times. This chain links TRBV29-1 with TRBJ2-5, with D unclear. The CDR3 sequence is 12 residues long. In germline, CDR1 is SQVTM, CDR2 ANQGSEA. V gave up 0 bases and J gave up 1 base, with 3 bases separating them. This CDR3 reads CSVEEFQETQYF. DNA of the CDR3: TGCAGCGTTGAAGAATTCCAAGAGACCCAGTACTTC.

This clonotype was counted only a few times. The chain is built from TRBV23-1 and TRBJ1-1; 10 bases agree with TRBD1. TRBV23-1 is classed as an ORF, of uncertain function. V lost 4 bases and J lost 5; bases outside the gene matches: 19. The CDR3 has 19 amino acids. The DNA of the CDR3 is TGCGCCAGCAGTCCGAGTCCCGGGACAGGGGAAGGCTCCCATACTGAAGCTTTCTTT. Amino acid sequence: CASSPSPGTGEGSHTEAFF.

This clonotype was recorded a few times. The chain recombines TRBV19 with TRBJ2-5, with D possibly matching TRBD2 (5 bases). Germline V gives CDR1 LNHDA, CDR2 SQIVND (reference sequence). This CDR3 is built from 13 residues. The V end lost 3 bases, the J end lost 4 bases, and 9 bases lay between the germline ends. CDR3 in DNA: TGTGCCAGTAGTATTGGAGGAAGAGAGACCCAGTACTTC. This encodes CASSIGGRETQYF. The full variable domain, with the rest looked up from reference TRBV19 and TRBJ2-5, is DGGITQSPKYLFRKEGQNVTLSCEQNLNHDAMYWYRQDPGQGLRLIYYSQIVNDFQKGDIAEGYSVSREKKESFPLTVTSAQKNPTAFYLCASSIGGRETQYFGPGTRLLVL.

There are many counts of this clonotype. The V gene is TRBV5-5, the J gene TRBJ1-2; no clear D. The length of the CDR3 is 15 residues. Germline loops: CDR1 SGHKS, CDR2 YYEKEE (reference sequence). Trimming took 0 bases from V and 3 from J, leaving 12 bases between them. CDR3 DNA sequence: TGTGCCAGCAGCTTGGGGGTACTATCGGACTATGGCTACACCTTC. Translated, it gives CASSLGVLSDYGYTF.

The chain uses TRBV7-8 and TRBJ2-1, with D possibly being TRBD1 or TRBD2 (5 bases each). This CDR3 region has 17 residues. Germline lookup yields CDR1 SGHVS and CDR2 FQNEAQ. V was shortened by 4 bases and J by 2 bases, with 18 bases between the two germline ends. CDR3 DNA sequence: TGTGCCAGCAGCTCCACACCGGGACCCTCTACCTACAATGAGCAGTTCTTC. Encoded protein: CASSSTPGPSTYNEQFF.